Sequencing of this T cell receptor (beta chain) was carried out in a study of blood T cell repertoires in COVID-19 (TCRdb year 2020). About the study as a whole: Collaborator samples came from the United States, Italy and Spain and covered acute and convalescent phases of COVID-19. The material from the prospective study consisted of cDNA or gDNA derived from T cells, B-cell-depleted T cells, or PBMCs. The samples were drawn from two sources: the first 160 participants of the ongoing ImmuneRACE study, and 1,000 to 1,500 subjects contributed by 6 global collaborators. Where HLA class I and class II types were available, the types were taken from metadata supplied by the sample provider, not from assay-based typing. Subjects who had been exposed to COVID-19, were actively infected with it, or had recovered from it provided the deeply sampled blood TCRbeta repertoires that made up the dataset. Nearly every sample came with metadata listing a de-identified subject ID, COVID-19 status, age in years and sex. A freely available public database, intended as a resource for researchers studying the immune response to SARS-CoV-2, is where the repertoires were released.

The junction carries 12 bases between V and J, which are trimmed by 3 bases and 10 bases respectively. The CDR3 runs 11 residues from the cysteine to the phenylalanine. The CDR3 DNA has 33 bases and is translated from base 1. Based on the germline V gene, the CDR1 and CDR2 sequences are SQVTM and ANQGSEA. TCRbeta CDR3 regions were amplified from genomic DNA by means of the immunoSEQ Assay, a bias-controlled multiplex PCR. The paper's processing steps were these. Nucleated cell counts per sample were estimated from amplification of reference gene primers within the assay. To quantify the absolute abundance of each unique TCRbeta CDR3 rearrangement, sequence reads were collapsed and filtered. Productive Simpson clonality was computed per sample as the square root of Simpson's diversity index over productive rearrangements. Held by TCRdb, this immuneACCESS table contains in-frame sequences only and omits some clones. Under half of the omission traces to an unresolved V gene where checked; the cause of the rest is unknown. From that table come the V and J calls and clone size; the DNA was used to work out D and trimming. This sample lists about 59,000 clones; about 93% were detected once. The top ten constitute 15% to 20% of the sample.

Study-level results and caveats: Clinical and demographic metadata were provided uncurated, with the amount varying by source and participant.

Each collaborating institution followed its own protocols to collect whole blood in K2EDTA tubes. For TCRbeta analysis, collaborators shipped samples as frozen whole blood, isolated PBMCs, or DNA extracted from either of those sample types. Worth noting for this clone: Its cognate antigen has yet to be identified. No much larger clone exists at a distance of one base, and base qualities are not known.

The clonotype comes from an older man with acute or convalescent COVID-19. The sequence links TRBV29-1 to TRBJ1-1, with TRBD1 perhaps the D gene, on 5 matching bases. Sequencing was done on a sample of peripheral blood. The encoded CDR3 is CSVDDSQGAFF. The DNA sequence follows: TGCAGCGTTGACGACAGTCAGGGAGCTTTCTTT.